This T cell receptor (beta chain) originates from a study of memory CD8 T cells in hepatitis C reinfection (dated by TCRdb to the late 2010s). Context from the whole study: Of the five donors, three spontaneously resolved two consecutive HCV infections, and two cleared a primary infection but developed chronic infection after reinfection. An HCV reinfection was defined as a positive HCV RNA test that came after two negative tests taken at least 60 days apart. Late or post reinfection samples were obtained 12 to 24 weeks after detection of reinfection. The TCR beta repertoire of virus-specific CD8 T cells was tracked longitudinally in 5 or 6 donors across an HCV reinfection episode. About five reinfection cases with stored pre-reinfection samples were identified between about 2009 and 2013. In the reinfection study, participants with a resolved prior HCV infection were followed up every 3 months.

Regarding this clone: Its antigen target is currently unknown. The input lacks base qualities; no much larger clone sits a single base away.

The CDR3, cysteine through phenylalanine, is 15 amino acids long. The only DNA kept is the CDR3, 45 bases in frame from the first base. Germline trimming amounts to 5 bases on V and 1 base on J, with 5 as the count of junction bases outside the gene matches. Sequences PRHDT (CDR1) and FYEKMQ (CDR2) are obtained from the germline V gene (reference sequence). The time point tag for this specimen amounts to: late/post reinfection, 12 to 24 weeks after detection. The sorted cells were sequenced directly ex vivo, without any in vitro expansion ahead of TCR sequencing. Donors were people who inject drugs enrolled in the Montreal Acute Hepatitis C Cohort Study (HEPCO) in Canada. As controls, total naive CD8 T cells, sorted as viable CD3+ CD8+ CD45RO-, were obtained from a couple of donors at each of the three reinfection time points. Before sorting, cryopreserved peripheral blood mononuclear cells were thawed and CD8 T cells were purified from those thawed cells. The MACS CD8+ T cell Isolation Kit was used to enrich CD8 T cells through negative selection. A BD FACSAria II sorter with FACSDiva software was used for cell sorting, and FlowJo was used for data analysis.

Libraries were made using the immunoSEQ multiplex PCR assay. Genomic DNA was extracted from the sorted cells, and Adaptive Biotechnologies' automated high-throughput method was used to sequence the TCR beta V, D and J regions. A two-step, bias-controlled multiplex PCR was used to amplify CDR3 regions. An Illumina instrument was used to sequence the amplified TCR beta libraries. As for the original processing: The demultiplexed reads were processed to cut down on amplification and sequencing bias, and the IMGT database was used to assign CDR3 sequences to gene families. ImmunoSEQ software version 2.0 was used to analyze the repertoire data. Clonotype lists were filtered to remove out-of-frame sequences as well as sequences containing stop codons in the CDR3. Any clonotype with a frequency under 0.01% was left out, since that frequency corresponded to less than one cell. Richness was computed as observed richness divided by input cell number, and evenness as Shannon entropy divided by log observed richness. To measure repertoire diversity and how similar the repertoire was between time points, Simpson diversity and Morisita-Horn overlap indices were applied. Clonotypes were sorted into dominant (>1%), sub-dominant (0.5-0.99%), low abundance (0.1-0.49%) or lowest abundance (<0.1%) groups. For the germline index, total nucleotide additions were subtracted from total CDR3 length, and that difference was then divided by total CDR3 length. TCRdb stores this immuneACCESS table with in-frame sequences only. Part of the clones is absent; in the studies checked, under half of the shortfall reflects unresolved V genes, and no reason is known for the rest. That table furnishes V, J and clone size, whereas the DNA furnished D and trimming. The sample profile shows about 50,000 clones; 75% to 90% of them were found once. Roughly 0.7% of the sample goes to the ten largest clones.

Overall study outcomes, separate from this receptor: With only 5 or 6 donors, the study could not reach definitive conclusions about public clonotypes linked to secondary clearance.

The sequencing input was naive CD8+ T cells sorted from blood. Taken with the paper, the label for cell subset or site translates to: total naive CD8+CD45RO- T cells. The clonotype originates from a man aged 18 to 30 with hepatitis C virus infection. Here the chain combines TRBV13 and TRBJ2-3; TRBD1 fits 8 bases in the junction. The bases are TGTGCCAGCAGCACCCTGACAGGGGGCACAGATACGCAGTATTTT. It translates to CASSTLTGGTDTQYF. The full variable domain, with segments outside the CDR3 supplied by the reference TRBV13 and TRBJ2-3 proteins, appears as AAGVIQSPRHLIKEKRETATLKCYPIPRHDTVYWYQQGPGQDPQFLISFYEKMQSDKGSIPDRFSAQQFSDYHSELNMSSLELGDSALYFCASSTLTGGTDTQYFGPGTRLTVL.